Here is one T cell receptor (beta chain) with its context. The antigen is undetermined. CDR3 length: 14 residues. V dropped 1 base and J dropped 12; count of bases not matched to a gene: 5. The V gene's germline CDR1 is SGHTA and CDR2 FQGNSA. This entry comes from a study of Ad26.COV2.S vaccination and SARS-CoV-2 variants. The treatment here: over 15 received Ad26.COV2.S at low or high dose, single or two shots; about 5 received placebo; per-sample allocation not given. Vaccine and placebo recipients were sampled on day 63 after the first injection. Measured with immunoSEQ multiplex PCR; TCRdb has only the in-frame clones, and not every one. The sample lists about 420,000 clones; roughly 90% were seen once. The study's findings and limits: Relative to placebo recipients, vaccine recipients exhibited elevated spike-specific TCR breadth.

The TCR was taken from a person aged 18-65 years who received the Ad26.COV2.S COVID-19 vaccine or a placebo. The V call is TRBV7-2, the J call TRBJ2-1; 11 nucleotides align to TRBD2. The specimen comprised peripheral blood, sampled in a trial of Ad26.COV2.S vaccine versus placebo. Here the CDR3 DNA reads TGTGCCAGCAGCTTAGTGCTAGCGGGGGGTCGGCAGTTCTTC. This sequence encodes CASSLVLAGGRQFF.